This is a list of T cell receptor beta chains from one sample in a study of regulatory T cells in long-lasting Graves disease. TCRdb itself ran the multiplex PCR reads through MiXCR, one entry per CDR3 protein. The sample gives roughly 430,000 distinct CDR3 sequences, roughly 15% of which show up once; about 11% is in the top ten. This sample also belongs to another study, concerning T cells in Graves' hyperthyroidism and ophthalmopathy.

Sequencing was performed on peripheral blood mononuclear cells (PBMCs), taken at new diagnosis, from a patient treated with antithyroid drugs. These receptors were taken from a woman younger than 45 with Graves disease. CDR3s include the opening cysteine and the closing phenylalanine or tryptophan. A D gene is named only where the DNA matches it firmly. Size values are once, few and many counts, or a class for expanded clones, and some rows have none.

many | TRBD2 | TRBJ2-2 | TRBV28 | CASSFETYRDYTNTGELFF | TGTGCCAGCAGTTTTGAAACCTACCGGGACTACACGAACACCGGGGAGCTGTTTTTT
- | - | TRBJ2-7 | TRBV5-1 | CASSGGLGYEQYF | TGCGCCAGCAGCGGAGGACTGGGCTACGAGCAGTACTTC
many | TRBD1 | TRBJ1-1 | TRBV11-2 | CASSLDRSREAFF | TGTGCCAGCAGCCTGGACAGGTCCCGTGAAGCTTTCTTT
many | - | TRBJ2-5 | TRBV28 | CASRPTAPETQYF | TGTGCCAGCAGGCCGACAGCTCCGGAGACCCAGTACTTC
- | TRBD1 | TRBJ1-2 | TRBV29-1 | CSADRGDYGYTF | TGCAGCGCCGACAGGGGGGACTATGGCTACACCTTC
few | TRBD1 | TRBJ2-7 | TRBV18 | CASSRPPGQGYYEQYF | TGTGCCAGCTCACGCCCTCCGGGACAGGGATACTACGAGCAGTACTTC
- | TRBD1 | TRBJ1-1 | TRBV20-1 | CSPWGQGPTEAFF | TGCAGTCCGTGGGGACAGGGGCCCACTGAAGCTTTCTTT
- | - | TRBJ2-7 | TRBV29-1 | CSVESGISYEQYF | TGCAGCGTTGAATCAGGGATCTCCTACGAGCAGTACTTC
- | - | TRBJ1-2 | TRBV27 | CASSLLGGHYGYTF | TGTGCCAGCAGTTTATTGGGGGGTCACTATGGCTACACCTTC
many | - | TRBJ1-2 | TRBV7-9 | CASSSTGSQFYGYTF | TGTGCCAGCAGTTCTACAGGGTCCCAATTCTATGGCTACACCTTC
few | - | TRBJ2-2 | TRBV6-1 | CASTLDFRAGELFF | TGTGCCAGCACCTTGGATTTCCGGGCCGGGGAGCTGTTTTTT
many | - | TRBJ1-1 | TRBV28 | CASSLGQGYTEAFF | TGTGCCAGCAGTTTAGGGCAGGGGTACACTGAAGCTTTCTTT
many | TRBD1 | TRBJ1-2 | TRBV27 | CASSSGPDRGVYGYTF | TGTGCCAGCAGTTCCGGACCTGACAGGGGGGTTTATGGCTACACCTTC
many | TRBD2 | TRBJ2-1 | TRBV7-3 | CASSPSGRAKYNEQFF | TGTGCCAGCAGCCCCAGCGGGAGGGCCAAATACAATGAGCAGTTCTTC
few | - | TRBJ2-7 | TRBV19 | CASQFGASATYEQYF | TGTGCCAGCCAGTTTGGGGCTAGCGCAACCTACGAGCAGTACTTC
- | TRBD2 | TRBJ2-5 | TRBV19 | CASSPRAGRGETQYF | TGTGCCAGTAGCCCTAGAGCAGGGAGGGGAGAGACCCAGTACTTC
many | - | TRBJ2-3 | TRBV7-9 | CASSPPRGFKITDTQYF | TGTGCCAGCAGCCCCCCGAGGGGGTTCAAAATCACAGATACGCAGTATTTT
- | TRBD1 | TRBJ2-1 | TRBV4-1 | CASSPGQGDNEQFF | TGCGCCAGCAGTCCGGGACAGGGAGACAATGAGCAGTTCTTC
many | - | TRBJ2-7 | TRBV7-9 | CASSLTGEQYF | TGTGCCAGCAGCTTAACCGGCGAGCAGTACTTC
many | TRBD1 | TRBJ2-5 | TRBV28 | CASSSLPGQGNLPDQETQYF | TGTGCCAGCAGCTCCCTCCCGGGACAGGGCAACCTACCAGACCAAGAGACCCAGTACTTC
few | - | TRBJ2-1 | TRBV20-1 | CSARVVTEFSSYNEQFF | TGCAGTGCTAGAGTTGTGACAGAGTTTTCCTCCTACAATGAGCAGTTCTTC
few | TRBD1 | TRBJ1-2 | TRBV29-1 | CSVEETGTANYGYTF | TGCAGCGTTGAAGAGACAGGGACCGCTAACTATGGCTACACCTTC
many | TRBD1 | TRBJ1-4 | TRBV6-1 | CASGQGAGANEKLFF | TGTGCCAGCGGACAGGGGGCAGGCGCTAATGAAAAACTGTTTTTT
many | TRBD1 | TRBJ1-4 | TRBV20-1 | CSARTTGGNEKLFF | TGCAGTGCTAGAACGACAGGGGGAAATGAAAAACTGTTTTTT
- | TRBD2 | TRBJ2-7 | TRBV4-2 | CASSQDLGGLAGLTPYEQYF | TGTGCCAGCAGCCAAGATCTCGGGGGACTAGCGGGGCTCACACCCTACGAGCAGTACTTC
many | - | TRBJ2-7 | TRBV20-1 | CSVGGPYEQYF | TGCAGTGTTGGAGGGCCGTACGAGCAGTACTTC
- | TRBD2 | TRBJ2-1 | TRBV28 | CASSLRLAGGHNEQFF | TGTGCCAGCAGTTTACGGCTAGCGGGAGGACACAATGAGCAGTTCTTC
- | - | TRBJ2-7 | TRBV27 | CASSLYGQSYEQYF | TGTGCCAGCAGTTTGTACGGACAGTCCTACGAGCAGTACTTC
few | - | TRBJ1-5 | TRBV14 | CASSSGVSNQPQHF | TGTGCCAGCAGCTCCGGGGTTTCCAATCAGCCCCAGCATTTT
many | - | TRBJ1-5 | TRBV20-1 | CSARNGRPNQPQHF | TGCAGTGCTAGGAACGGGAGGCCTAATCAGCCCCAGCATTTT
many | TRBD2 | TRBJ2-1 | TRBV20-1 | CSARVATSGKGYNEQFF | TGCAGTGCTAGAGTGGCGACTAGCGGAAAGGGTTACAATGAGCAGTTCTTC